The rows below give T cell receptor beta chains drawn from one sample of a study of T-cell memory formation after mild COVID-19. One entry per CDR3 protein results from TCRdb running MiXCR on the 5' RACE reads. The table lists hundreds of thousands of distinct CDR3 sequences, about a quarter of them singletons. The sequenced sample was PBMCs or a T cell subset sorted from them (not recorded which). The receptors stem from an adult woman who had mild COVID-19 (a few samples of this study predate the infection). Cell type and time point are not known. Both conserved end residues are part of each CDR3. Fields, in order: clone size, D gene, V gene, J gene, CDR3 DNA, CDR3 protein. A D gene is named only where the DNA matches it firmly. Size is omitted from some rows. Given values are once, few, many or a class for expanded clones.

abundance: NA
d_gene: NA
v_gene: TRBV6-6
j_gene: TRBJ2-7
CDR3nt: TGTGCCAGCAGTTACCGGGAAAAACCCTACGAGCAGTACTTC
CDR3aa: CASSYREKPYEQYF

abundance: few
d_gene: NA
v_gene: TRBV4-2
j_gene: TRBJ1-1
CDR3nt: TGTGCCAGCAGCCAAATGCAGGGGTCGAACACTGAAGCTTTCTTT
CDR3aa: CASSQMQGSNTEAFF

abundance: NA
d_gene: NA
v_gene: TRBV19
j_gene: TRBJ2-5
CDR3nt: TGTGCCACCGGGGACACACGGGCCAAAGAGACCCAGTACTTC
CDR3aa: CATGDTRAKETQYF

abundance: NA
d_gene: NA
v_gene: TRBV15
j_gene: TRBJ1-4
CDR3nt: TGTGCCACCAGCAGCGGGACAACAAATGAAAAACTGTTTTTT
CDR3aa: CATSSGTTNEKLFF

abundance: NA
d_gene: TRBD2
v_gene: TRBV29-1
j_gene: TRBJ2-7
CDR3nt: TGCAGCGTTGGGGACGGGACTAGCGGTTACCTCGGGGCCTACGAGCAGTACTTC
CDR3aa: CSVGDGTSGYLGAYEQYF

abundance: NA
d_gene: TRBD2
v_gene: TRBV20-1
j_gene: TRBJ2-3
CDR3nt: TGCAGTGCTCGGACTAGCGGGAGACCAGATACGCAGTATTTT
CDR3aa: CSARTSGRPDTQYF

abundance: few
d_gene: NA
v_gene: TRBV11-3
j_gene: TRBJ2-3
CDR3nt: TGTGCCAGCAGCATGGACTCTAGAGGCACAGATACGCAGTATTTT
CDR3aa: CASSMDSRGTDTQYF

abundance: NA
d_gene: NA
v_gene: TRBV12-3/TRBV12-4
j_gene: TRBJ1-5
CDR3nt: TGTGCCAGCTGTATTGGGCGGATAACTGGGCAGCCCCAGCATTTT
CDR3aa: CASCIGRITGQPQHF

abundance: NA
d_gene: NA
v_gene: TRBV29-1
j_gene: TRBJ1-4
CDR3nt: TGCAGCGTTGAATTCCCCGGAGAGAATGAAAAACTGTTTTTT
CDR3aa: CSVEFPGENEKLFF

abundance: NA
d_gene: NA
v_gene: TRBV20-1
j_gene: TRBJ2-2
CDR3nt: TGCAGTGCTAGAGATTACTCGAACACCGGGGAGCTGTTTTTT
CDR3aa: CSARDYSNTGELFF

abundance: NA
d_gene: TRBD2
v_gene: TRBV11-1
j_gene: TRBJ2-3
CDR3nt: TGTGCCAGCAGCCTCGGGGGTAGCGGGGGGGCTGGTAACACAGATACGCAGTATTTT
CDR3aa: CASSLGGSGGAGNTDTQYF

abundance: NA
d_gene: NA
v_gene: TRBV15
j_gene: TRBJ2-7
CDR3nt: TGTGCCACCAGCAGAGATGACGGGACCTACGAGCAGTACTTC
CDR3aa: CATSRDDGTYEQYF

abundance: NA
d_gene: TRBD1
v_gene: TRBV4-3
j_gene: TRBJ2-3
CDR3nt: TGCGCCAGCAGCCAACGGGCCGGGACAGGGACAGATACGCAGTATTTT
CDR3aa: CASSQRAGTGTDTQYF

abundance: NA
d_gene: NA
v_gene: TRBV5-1
j_gene: TRBJ1-1
CDR3nt: TGCGCCAGCAGTCAATTACCGGGACGGAACACTGAAGCTTTCTTT
CDR3aa: CASSQLPGRNTEAFF

abundance: few
d_gene: NA
v_gene: TRBV7-3
j_gene: TRBJ2-1
CDR3nt: TGTGCCAGCAGCTTAATATGGGACCCACGAGGGGAAGAGCAGTTCTTC
CDR3aa: CASSLIWDPRGEEQFF

abundance: NA
d_gene: NA
v_gene: TRBV7-2
j_gene: TRBJ2-6
CDR3nt: TGTGCCAGCACCAAGTGGGGGGCCAACGTCCTGACTTTC
CDR3aa: CASTKWGANVLTF

abundance: few
d_gene: NA
v_gene: TRBV9
j_gene: TRBJ1-6
CDR3nt: TGTGCCAGCAGCGTGGGAGGGACACGAGGTTACTCCTATAATTCACCCCTCCACTTT
CDR3aa: CASSVGGTRGYSYNSPLHF

abundance: NA
d_gene: NA
v_gene: TRBV7-3
j_gene: TRBJ2-6
CDR3nt: TGTGCCAGCAGCTTAATTCCAGGGGAATCTGGGGCCAACGTCCTGACTTTC
CDR3aa: CASSLIPGESGANVLTF

abundance: NA
d_gene: TRBD2
v_gene: TRBV4-2
j_gene: TRBJ2-7
CDR3nt: TGTGCCAGCAGCCAATCTGGGACTAGCTCCTACGAGCAGTACTTC
CDR3aa: CASSQSGTSSYEQYF

abundance: NA
d_gene: TRBD1
v_gene: TRBV7-9
j_gene: TRBJ2-1
CDR3nt: TGTGCCAGCAGCCATACCCTACAGGGGAGCTCCTACAATGAGCAGTTCTTC
CDR3aa: CASSHTLQGSSYNEQFF

abundance: few
d_gene: TRBD2
v_gene: TRBV29-1
j_gene: TRBJ2-7
CDR3nt: TGCAGCGTTGAGTCTTGGCGGGAGGGAAGTTACGAGCAGTACTTC
CDR3aa: CSVESWREGSYEQYF

abundance: NA
d_gene: TRBD1
v_gene: TRBV6-5
j_gene: TRBJ1-1
CDR3nt: TGTGCCAGCAGTCCCTTTGGACAGGGGGTCGGAGCTTTCTTT
CDR3aa: CASSPFGQGVGAFF

abundance: NA
d_gene: TRBD1
v_gene: TRBV7-6
j_gene: TRBJ1-1
CDR3nt: TGTGCCAGCAGCTCGGGACAGGGAGACACTGAAGCTTTCTTT
CDR3aa: CASSSGQGDTEAFF

abundance: few
d_gene: NA
v_gene: TRBV7-3
j_gene: TRBJ2-2
CDR3nt: TGTGCCAGCAGCTTTTGGGACACCGGGGAGCTGTTTTTT
CDR3aa: CASSFWDTGELFF

abundance: few
d_gene: TRBD1
v_gene: TRBV5-5
j_gene: TRBJ1-2
CDR3nt: TGTGCCAGCAGCCCCGGGGACAGAGAACAAAAGTCCGATGGCTACACCTTC
CDR3aa: CASSPGDREQKSDGYTF

abundance: NA
d_gene: NA
v_gene: TRBV5-1
j_gene: TRBJ2-7
CDR3nt: TGCGCCAGCAGCGCCTCCGGACAGTCCTCCGAGCAGTACTTC
CDR3aa: CASSASGQSSEQYF

abundance: NA
d_gene: TRBD2
v_gene: TRBV4-2
j_gene: TRBJ2-3
CDR3nt: TGTGCCAGCAGCCAGAGCTATCGGGGGGGAAACACAGATACGCAGTATTTT
CDR3aa: CASSQSYRGGNTDTQYF

abundance: few
d_gene: NA
v_gene: TRBV6-5
j_gene: TRBJ1-1
CDR3nt: TGTGCCAGCAGTTACTCGAGTTTCCGGGGGTACACTGAAGCTTTCTTT
CDR3aa: CASSYSSFRGYTEAFF